This T cell receptor beta chain was retrieved from a study of identifying expanded T cells in peripheral blood. Clones were read by immunoSEQ multiplex PCR, and TCRdb kept only the in-frame ones, dropping some. This sample has some 78,000 clones, with roughly 84% found just once. The germline gives CDR1 SGDLS, CDR2 YYNGEE. The CDR3 extends over 15 amino acids. Between the trimmed V and J ends, which lost 0 bases and 4 bases, there was a span of 13 bases. Sequencing used blood. The chain uses TRBV9 and TRBJ1-1, with D possibly TRBD1 on 5 matching bases. The TCR sequence derives from a person aged 18 to 75 in good health. CDR3: CASSVATGQGTEAFF. CDR3 in DNA: TGTGCCAGCAGCGTAGCTACCGGCCAGGGCACTGAAGCTTTCTTT. The full variable domain, in which reference TRBV9 and TRBJ1-1 provide the parts outside the CDR3, is DSGVTQTPKHLITATGQRVTLRCSPRSGDLSVYWYQQSLDQGLQFLIQYYNGEERAKGNILERFSAQQFPDLHSELNLSSLELGDSALYFCASSVATGQGTEAFFGQGTRLTVV.